Listed below are T cell receptor beta chains from one sample, sequenced in a study of T cells in Graves' hyperthyroidism and ophthalmopathy. Using its own MiXCR run on the multiplex PCR reads, TCRdb lists one record per CDR3 protein. The sample contains 600,000 to 700,000 distinct CDR3 sequences, over 40% of which appear only once. Sequencing was carried out using peripheral blood or thyroid tissue (not recorded which). These receptors originate from an adult man with Graves' disease, either hyperthyroidism or ophthalmopathy (not recorded which). Each CDR3 is given with its conserved first and last residue. Each record gives: CDR3 length, V gene, J gene, D gene, clone size, CDR3 DNA, CDR3 protein. D genes are given only for firm matches. Rows give clone size only sometimes, using once, few, many, or a class for an expanded clone.

length: 15
V: TRBV19
J: TRBJ2-7
D: TRBD2
size: .
DNA: TGTGCCAGTAGTACCACAATAGCGGGCCTCTACGAGCAGTACTTC
CDR3: CASSTTIAGLYEQYF

length: 11
V: TRBV29-1
J: TRBJ1-1
D: .
size: .
DNA: TGCAGCCTAGTGAGGGCCACTGAAGCTTTCTTT
CDR3: CSLVRATEAFF

length: 17
V: TRBV7-8
J: TRBJ2-7
D: .
size: few
DNA: TGTGCCAGCAGCTTAGGGCTGGGACCACTGAAAGCGTACGAGCAGTACTTC
CDR3: CASSLGLGPLKAYEQYF

length: 16
V: TRBV6-1
J: TRBJ2-2
D: TRBD2
size: .
DNA: TGTGCCAGCGGAACCCATAGCGGGAGGAGGCACGGGGAGCTGTTTTTT
CDR3: CASGTHSGRRHGELFF

length: 13
V: TRBV7-9
J: TRBJ1-2
D: .
size: .
DNA: TGTGCCAGCAGTTTTTCCGGGGGCGACGGCTACACCTTC
CDR3: CASSFSGGDGYTF

length: 14
V: TRBV19
J: TRBJ2-7
D: .
size: .
DNA: TGTGCCAGTAGGGCAGAACTAGGATCCTACGAACAGTACTTC
CDR3: CASRAELGSYEQYF

length: 13
V: TRBV3-1
J: TRBJ1-1
D: .
size: few
DNA: TGTGCCAGCAGCCAAGGGACCGAGCGAGGGGCTTTCTTT
CDR3: CASSQGTERGAFF

length: 21
V: TRBV19
J: TRBJ1-2
D: .
size: .
DNA: TGTGCCAGTAGTCCGACGGAGGGGGAGGAGGGACACCGGCCAGCTAACTATGGCTACACCTTC
CDR3: CASSPTEGEEGHRPANYGYTF

length: 14
V: TRBV29-1
J: TRBJ2-7
D: .
size: .
DNA: TGCAGCGTTGACCGGGGCGGAAGGTCCTACGAGCAGTACTTC
CDR3: CSVDRGGRSYEQYF

length: 15
V: TRBV12-3/TRBV12-4
J: TRBJ1-3
D: .
size: .
DNA: TGTGCCAGCAGGCACGGTTATTCCTCTGGAAACACCATATATTTT
CDR3: CASRHGYSSGNTIYF

length: 15
V: TRBV7-9
J: TRBJ1-2
D: .
size: .
DNA: TGTGCCAGCAGCCCTACAGGGTCTGGCAACTTTGGTTACACCTTC
CDR3: CASSPTGSGNFGYTF

length: 15
V: TRBV7-2
J: TRBJ2-7
D: .
size: many
DNA: TGTGCCAGCAGCTTAGCGGGGGACGGGTTCTACGAGCAGTACTTC
CDR3: CASSLAGDGFYEQYF

length: 15
V: TRBV24-1
J: TRBJ2-7
D: .
size: many
DNA: TGTGCCACCAGTGATTCACGGGACAACTCCTACGAGCAGTACTTC
CDR3: CATSDSRDNSYEQYF

length: 14
V: TRBV10-3
J: TRBJ2-7
D: .
size: many
DNA: TGTGCCACAACACCCGGGACATCGGGGAGCGAGCAGTACTTC
CDR3: CATTPGTSGSEQYF

length: 13
V: TRBV25-1
J: TRBJ2-7
D: .
size: .
DNA: TGTGCCAGCAGTGCGTCCAGGGCGTACGAGCAGTACTTC
CDR3: CASSASRAYEQYF

length: 15
V: TRBV15
J: TRBJ1-5
D: .
size: many
DNA: TGTGCCACCAGCAGAGATCTACAGAAGAATCAGCCCCAGCATTTT
CDR3: CATSRDLQKNQPQHF

length: 16
V: TRBV7-9
J: TRBJ2-5
D: TRBD2
size: once
DNA: TGTGCCAGCAGTCGTTGGGGACGGGGGGGCCAAGAGACCCAGTACTTC
CDR3: CASSRWGRGGQETQYF

length: 17
V: TRBV10-2
J: TRBJ1-6
D: TRBD1
size: .
DNA: TGCGCCAGCAGTGTACCGACAGGGGTTCTTGGAAATTCACCCCTCCACTTT
CDR3: CASSVPTGVLGNSPLHF

length: 15
V: TRBV7-9
J: TRBJ2-7
D: TRBD1
size: many
DNA: TGTGCCAGCAGCTTAGCTCGGGACAGGGGGGCCTCGGTGCACTTC
CDR3: CASSLARDRGASVHF

length: 13
V: TRBV10-3
J: TRBJ1-2
D: TRBD1
size: many
DNA: TGTGCCATCAGCGACAGGGGTACCTATGGCTACACCTTC
CDR3: CAISDRGTYGYTF

length: 14
V: TRBV9
J: TRBJ1-1
D: .
size: few
DNA: TGTGCCAGCAGCCAAGGGACCTGGGACACTGAAGCTTTCTTT
CDR3: CASSQGTWDTEAFF

length: 13
V: TRBV6-5
J: TRBJ2-5
D: TRBD1
size: many
DNA: TGTGCCAGCAGAGAGGGGGCACGAGAGACCCAGTACTTC
CDR3: CASREGARETQYF

length: 13
V: TRBV20-1
J: TRBJ1-1
D: .
size: .
DNA: TGCAGTGCTTGGCAGGGCATGAACACTGAAGCTTTCTTT
CDR3: CSAWQGMNTEAFF

length: 16
V: TRBV7-6
J: TRBJ1-1
D: .
size: .
DNA: TGTGCCAGCAGTCCACGGACAGTTTCTCGGAACACTGAAGCTTTCTTT
CDR3: CASSPRTVSRNTEAFF

length: 15
V: TRBV10-3
J: TRBJ1-2
D: TRBD1
size: .
DNA: TGTGCCAGCAGTCCCCGGGACAGGGGGAACTATGGCTACACCTTC
CDR3: CASSPRDRGNYGYTF

length: 17
V: TRBV5-6
J: TRBJ1-1
D: .
size: .
DNA: TGTGCCAGCAGCTTTGGCCGACGATCCCTCATGAACACTGAAGCTTTCTTT
CDR3: CASSFGRRSLMNTEAFF

length: 15
V: TRBV10-3
J: TRBJ2-2
D: .
size: few
DNA: TGTGCCAGCAGTGAATGGGGTCGGGGCACCGGGGAGCTGTTTTTT
CDR3: CASSEWGRGTGELFF

length: 18
V: TRBV7-2
J: TRBJ1-2
D: TRBD1
size: .
DNA: TGTGCCAGCAGCTTCCGGGACAGTGACACCACCCTTGACTATGGCTACACCTTC
CDR3: CASSFRDSDTTLDYGYTF

length: 14
V: TRBV7-9
J: TRBJ2-2
D: .
size: few
DNA: TGTGCCAGCAGCTTACCGGGGTTTGGAGGGGAGCTGTTTTTT
CDR3: CASSLPGFGGELFF

length: 14
V: TRBV7-2
J: TRBJ2-7
D: .
size: few
DNA: TGTGCCAGCAGCTCCACGGACGGAGTCTACGAGCAGTACTTC
CDR3: CASSSTDGVYEQYF

length: 12
V: TRBV29-1
J: TRBJ2-5
D: .
size: many
DNA: TGCAGCGTTGGGGAAGGAGCGGGGACCCAGTACTTC
CDR3: CSVGEGAGTQYF

length: 13
V: TRBV7-8
J: TRBJ1-2
D: .
size: .
DNA: TGTGCCAGCAGCTTAGTGGGGGGGGGGAGCTACACCTTC
CDR3: CASSLVGGGSYTF

length: 14
V: TRBV29-1
J: TRBJ2-7
D: TRBD1
size: many
DNA: TGCAGCGTTGTAGGGGACAGGGGATACTACGAGCAGTACTTC
CDR3: CSVVGDRGYYEQYF

length: 13
V: TRBV29-1
J: TRBJ2-7
D: .
size: few
DNA: TGCAGCGTTGAAGATTCCCTAACTCGGGAGCAGTACTTC
CDR3: CSVEDSLTREQYF

length: 14
V: TRBV12-3/TRBV12-4
J: TRBJ1-1
D: .
size: .
DNA: TGTGCCAGCACCCTTGGAGGGCCGGGCACTGAAGCTTTCTTT
CDR3: CASTLGGPGTEAFF

length: 15
V: TRBV19
J: TRBJ1-4
D: .
size: few
DNA: TGTGCCAGTAGTATCTGGCACAGCACCAATGAAAAACTGTTTTTT
CDR3: CASSIWHSTNEKLFF

length: 15
V: TRBV7-9
J: TRBJ2-7
D: TRBD1
size: many
DNA: TGTGCCAGCAGCTCATCCGGGACAGGGCCCTACGAGCAGTACTTC
CDR3: CASSSSGTGPYEQYF

length: 15
V: TRBV25-1
J: TRBJ1-2
D: .
size: many
DNA: TGTGCCAGCAGTGAACCCACTCCGGGTGCCCGAGGCTACACCTTC
CDR3: CASSEPTPGARGYTF

length: 17
V: TRBV15
J: TRBJ2-7
D: TRBD1
size: many
DNA: TGTGCCACCAGCAGAGCTCGACAGGGTGCCCCCTCCTACGAGCAGTACTTC
CDR3: CATSRARQGAPSYEQYF

length: 15
V: TRBV6-6
J: TRBJ1-4
D: TRBD1
size: .
DNA: TGTGCCAGCAGGGATCTACAGGGGAGGTCGAGAAAACTGTTTTTT
CDR3: CASRDLQGRSRKLFF

length: 13
V: TRBV6-6
J: TRBJ2-7
D: .
size: .
DNA: TGTGCCAGCAGTTACTCTGCCGGGTTCGAGCAGTACTTC
CDR3: CASSYSAGFEQYF

length: 15
V: TRBV7-9
J: TRBJ2-2
D: .
size: .
DNA: TGTGCCAGCAGTCCGAGTAGGGTACGGGCCGGGGGGCTGTTTTTT
CDR3: CASSPSRVRAGGLFF

length: 12
V: TRBV19
J: TRBJ1-2
D: .
size: once
DNA: TGTGCCATTCAGGGAACTAACTATGGCTACACCTTC
CDR3: CAIQGTNYGYTF

length: 13
V: TRBV5-6
J: TRBJ1-2
D: .
size: few
DNA: TGTGCCAGCAGCTTGGGCACTTACTATGGCTACACCTTC
CDR3: CASSLGTYYGYTF

length: 13
V: TRBV2
J: TRBJ1-1
D: .
size: many
DNA: TGTGCCAGCAGTGGGACGGGCCTAACTGAAGCTTTCTTT
CDR3: CASSGTGLTEAFF